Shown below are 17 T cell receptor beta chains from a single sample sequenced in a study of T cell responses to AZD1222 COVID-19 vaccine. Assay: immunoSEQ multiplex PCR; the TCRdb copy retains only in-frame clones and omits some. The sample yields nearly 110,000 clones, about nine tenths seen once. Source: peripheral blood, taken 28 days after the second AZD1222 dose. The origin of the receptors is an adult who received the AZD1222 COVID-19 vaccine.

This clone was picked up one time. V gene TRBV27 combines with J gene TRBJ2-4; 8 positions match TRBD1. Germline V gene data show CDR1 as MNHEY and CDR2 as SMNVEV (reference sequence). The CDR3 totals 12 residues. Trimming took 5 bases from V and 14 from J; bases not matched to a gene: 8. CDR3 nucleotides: TGTGCCAGCAGTCAAAGGGACAGGAGGGAGTACTTC. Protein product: CASSQRDRREYF.

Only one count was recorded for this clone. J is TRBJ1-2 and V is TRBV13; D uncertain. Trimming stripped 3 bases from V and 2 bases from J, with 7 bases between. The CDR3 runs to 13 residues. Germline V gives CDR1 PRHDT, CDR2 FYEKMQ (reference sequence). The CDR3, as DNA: TGTGCCAGCAGCTTGGGCCGAAACTATGGCTACACCTTC. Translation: CASSLGRNYGYTF.

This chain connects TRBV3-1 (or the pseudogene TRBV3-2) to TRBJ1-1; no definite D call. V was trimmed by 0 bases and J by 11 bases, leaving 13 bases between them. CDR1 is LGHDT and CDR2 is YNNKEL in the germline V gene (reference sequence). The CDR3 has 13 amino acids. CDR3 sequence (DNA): TGTGCCAGCAGCCAAGATATTAGAAAGGCGGCTTTCTTT. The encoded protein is CASSQDIRKAAFF.

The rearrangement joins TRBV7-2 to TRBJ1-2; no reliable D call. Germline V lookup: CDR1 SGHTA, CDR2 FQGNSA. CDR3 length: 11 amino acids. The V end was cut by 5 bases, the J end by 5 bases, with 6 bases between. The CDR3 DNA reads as TGTGCCAGCAGCCGAATTTATGGCTACACCTTC. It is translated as CASSRIYGYTF.

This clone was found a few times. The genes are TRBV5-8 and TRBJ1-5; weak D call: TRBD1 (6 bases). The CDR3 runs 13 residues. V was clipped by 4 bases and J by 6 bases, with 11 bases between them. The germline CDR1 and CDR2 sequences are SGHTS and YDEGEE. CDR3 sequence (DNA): TGTGCCAGCAGCCTCAGGGGCCCTCAGCCCCAGCATTTT. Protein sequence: CASSLRGPQPQHF.

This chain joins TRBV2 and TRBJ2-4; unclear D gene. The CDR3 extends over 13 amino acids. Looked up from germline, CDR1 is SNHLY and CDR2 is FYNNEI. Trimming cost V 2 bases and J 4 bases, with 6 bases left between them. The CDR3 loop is CASSENTKNIQYF. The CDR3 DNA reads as TGTGCCAGCAGTGAAAATACAAAAAACATTCAGTACTTC.

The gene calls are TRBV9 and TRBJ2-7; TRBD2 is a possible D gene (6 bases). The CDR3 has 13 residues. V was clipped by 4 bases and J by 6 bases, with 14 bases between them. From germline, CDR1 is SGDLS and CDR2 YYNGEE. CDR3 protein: CASSPEAGIEQYF. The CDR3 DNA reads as TGTGCCAGCAGCCCAGAGGCGGGAATCGAGCAGTACTTC.

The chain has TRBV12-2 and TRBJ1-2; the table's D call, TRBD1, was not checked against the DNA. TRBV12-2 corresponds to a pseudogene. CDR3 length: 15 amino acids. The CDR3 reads CASRSPATGGCGYTF. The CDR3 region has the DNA TGTGCAAGTCGCTCCCCCGCGACAGGGGGCTGTGGCTACACCTTC.

CDR3 region: CASSTRQAYYNSPLHF. The CDR3 DNA is TGTGCCAGCAGCACCCGACAGGCCTACTATAATTCACCCCTCCACTTT. The V gene is TRBV7-6, the J gene TRBJ1-6; tentatively, D is TRBD1 (6 bases). Germline loops: CDR1 SGHVS, CDR2 FNYEAQ. The CDR3 contains 16 residues. The V end was cut by 5 bases, the J end by 3 bases, with 14 bases between.

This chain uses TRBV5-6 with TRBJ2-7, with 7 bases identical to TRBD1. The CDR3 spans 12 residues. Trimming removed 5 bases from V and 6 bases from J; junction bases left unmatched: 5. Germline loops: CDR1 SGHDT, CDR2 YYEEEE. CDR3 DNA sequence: TGTGCCAGCAGGGTGAACAGGGGCGAGCAGTACTTC. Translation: CASRVNRGEQYF.

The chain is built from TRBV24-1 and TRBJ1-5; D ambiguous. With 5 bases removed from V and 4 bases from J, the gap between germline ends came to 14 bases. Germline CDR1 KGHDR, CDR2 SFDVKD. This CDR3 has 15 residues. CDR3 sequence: CATSGAYLSNQPQHF. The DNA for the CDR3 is TGTGCCACCAGTGGAGCATACCTTTCTAATCAGCCCCAGCATTTT.

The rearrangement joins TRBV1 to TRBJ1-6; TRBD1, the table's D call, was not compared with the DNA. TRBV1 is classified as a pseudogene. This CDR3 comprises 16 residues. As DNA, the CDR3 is TGCACCAGCAGCCAAGATCGGGGACAGGCTAATTCACCCCTCCACTTT. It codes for CTSSQDRGQANSPLHF.

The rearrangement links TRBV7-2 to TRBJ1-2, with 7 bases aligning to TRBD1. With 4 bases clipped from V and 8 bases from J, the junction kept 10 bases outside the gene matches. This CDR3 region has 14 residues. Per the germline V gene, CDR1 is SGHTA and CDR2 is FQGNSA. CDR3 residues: CASSSGQIARGYTF. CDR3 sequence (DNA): TGTGCCAGCAGCTCGGGACAGATCGCTAGGGGCTACACCTTC. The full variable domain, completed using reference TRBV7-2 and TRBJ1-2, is GAGVSQSPSNKVTEKGKDVELRCDPISGHTALYWYRQSLGQGLEFLIYFQGNSAPDKSGLPSDRFSAERTGGSVSTLTIQRTQQEDSAVYLCASSSGQIARGYTFGSGTRLTVV.

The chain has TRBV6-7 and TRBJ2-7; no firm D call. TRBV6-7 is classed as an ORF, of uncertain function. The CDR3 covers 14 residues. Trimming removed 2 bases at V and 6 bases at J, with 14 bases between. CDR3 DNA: TGTGCCAGCAGTTACAGGTTTGCGGCAGGCGAGCAGTACTTC. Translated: CASSYRFAAGEQYF.

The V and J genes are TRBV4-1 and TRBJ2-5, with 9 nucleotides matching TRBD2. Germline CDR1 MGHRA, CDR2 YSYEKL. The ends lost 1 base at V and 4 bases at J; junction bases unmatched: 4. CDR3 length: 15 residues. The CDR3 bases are TGCGCCAGCAGCCAAGGTGTTAGCGGGAGAGAGACCCAGTACTTC. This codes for CASSQGVSGRETQYF.

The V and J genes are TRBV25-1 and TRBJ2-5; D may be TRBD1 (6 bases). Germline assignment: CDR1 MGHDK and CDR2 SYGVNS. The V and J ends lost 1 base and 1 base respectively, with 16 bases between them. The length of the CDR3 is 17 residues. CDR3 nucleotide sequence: TGTGCCAGCAGTGAATTACCTCTCGGGACAATCCAAGAGACCCAGTACTTC. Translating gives CASSELPLGTIQETQYF.

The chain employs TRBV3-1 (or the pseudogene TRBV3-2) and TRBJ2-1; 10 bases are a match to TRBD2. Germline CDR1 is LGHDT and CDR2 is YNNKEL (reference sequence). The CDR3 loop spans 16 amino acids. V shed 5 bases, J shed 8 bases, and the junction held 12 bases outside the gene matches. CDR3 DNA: TGTGCCAGCAGCATCTCAGCGGGGGGGCCAGGGGATGAGCAGTTCTTC. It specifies CASSISAGGPGDEQFF.